Below are 3 T cell receptor beta chains sequenced from a single sample in a study of immune evolution from preneoplasia to lung adenocarcinoma. The method was immunoSEQ multiplex PCR; TCRdb's version includes in-frame clones alone and lacks a portion of them. The sample has 2,500 to 3,500 clones; about four fifths are singletons. The sample consisted of FFPE adjacent normal lung tissue. The receptors were gathered from a person aged 70 to 85 with lung adenocarcinoma.

This rearrangement joins TRBV6-6 to TRBJ1-1, with 7 bases lining up with TRBD1. The length of the CDR3 is 15 residues. V lost 6 bases to trimming and J lost 2 bases; unmatched junction nucleotides: 9. The germline V gene has CDR1 MNHNY and CDR2 SVGAGI (reference sequence). The CDR3 DNA sequence: TGTGCCAGCAGAGACCGGGGACAGAGAAACACTGAAGCTTTCTTT. Residues: CASRDRGQRNTEAFF.

The chain combines TRBV29-1 with TRBJ1-2; 7 nucleotides line up with TRBD1. Germline V gene lookup returns CDR1 SQVTM and CDR2 ANQGSEA. The CDR3 totals 12 residues. With 7 bases clipped from V and 4 bases from J, the junction kept 6 bases outside the gene matches. CDR3 loop: CSGMTGFYGYTF. The CDR3 DNA follows: TGCAGCGGCATGACAGGGTTCTATGGCTACACCTTC.

This chain joins TRBV5-1 and TRBJ2-7; TRBD1 or TRBD2 may be the D gene (5 bases each). Germline CDR1 is SGHRS and CDR2 is YFSETQ. CDR3 length: 12 residues. V lost 0 bases, J lost 6 bases, and 7 bases lay in between. The CDR3 sequence: CASSLDGGEQYF. Here the CDR3 DNA reads TGCGCCAGCAGCTTGGATGGGGGCGAGCAGTACTTC.